The entry below describes one TCR beta chain. Its antigen is not identified. As the sequencing template, cDNA was produced by extracting RNA and reverse transcribing it. TCRdb keeps only in-frame clones here, not all; method: immunoSEQ multiplex PCR. The table lists 150,000 to 200,000 clones, roughly three fifths of them singletons, with 3% to 3.5% in the top ten. The data originate from a study of CD8+ T cells in alopecia areata. The treatment: oral pan-JAK inhibitor, 5-10 mg twice daily. Germline lookup yields CDR1 MGHRA and CDR2 YSYEKL. After removal of 6 bases from V and 3 bases from J, the junction contained 2 bases not matched to a gene. CDR3 length: 14 amino acids. Whole-study results and caveats: Whereas mice showed it more clearly, TCR sharing across patients was murkier, possibly because of HLA.

V and J are TRBV4-1 and TRBJ2-3, with 11 bases lining up with TRBD2. Here the sequenced sample was CD4+ T cells sorted from blood, taken at week 4, from a patient treated with tofacitinib. The TCR originated in a human donor with alopecia areata. The CDR3: CASRVAGGTDTQYF. The CDR3 nucleotides are TGCGCCAGCAGGGTAGCGGGGGGGACAGATACGCAGTATTTT.